These 32 T cell receptor beta chains came from one sample sequenced in a study of OX40 agonist ivuxolimab in advanced cancers. TCRdb's copy holds only in-frame clones and misses some; the assay was immunoSEQ multiplex PCR. The table has about 19,000 clones, around 90% seen once. The sample consisted of CD4+ or CD8+ T cells sorted from blood, taken in a trial of the OX40 agonist ivuxolimab. The origin of the receptors is an adult with an advanced solid tumor such as melanoma, head and neck, liver or kidney cancer.

The count of this clone is one. The chain combines TRBV27 with TRBJ2-1; perhaps TRBD2 as D (6 bases). Deletions cut 2 bases from V and 3 bases from J, with 11 bases between. The CDR3 loop spans 15 amino acids. The germline gives CDR1 MNHEY, CDR2 SMNVEV (reference sequence). The CDR3 coding sequence is TGTGCCAGCAGTTTAGTGGGACTCGGCTACAATGAGCAGTTCTTC. Its translation: CASSLVGLGYNEQFF.

The CDR3 sequence: CATAGLSSSYEQYF. The CDR3, as DNA: TGTGCCACCGCGGGACTTTCTAGCTCCTACGAGCAGTACTTC. The chain recombines TRBV19 with TRBJ2-7; TRBD2 is a possible D gene (6 bases). Germline CDR1 LNHDA, CDR2 SQIVND (reference sequence). The CDR3 extends over 14 amino acids. The V gene lost 10 bases and the J gene lost 0 bases, with 16 bases spanning the gap. Together with reference TRBV19 and TRBJ2-7, the CDR3 gives the full variable domain: DGGITQSPKYLFRKEGQNVTLSCEQNLNHDAMYWYRQDPGQGLRLIYYSQIVNDFQKGDIAEGYSVSREKKESFPLTVTSAQKNPTAFYLCATAGLSSSYEQYFGPGTRLTVT.

This chain connects TRBV5-1 to TRBJ1-4; D perhaps matches TRBD1 (5 bases). Germline V gives CDR1 SGHRS, CDR2 YFSETQ. This CDR3 has 15 amino acids. Trimming took 0 bases from V and 7 from J, leaving 13 bases between them. The CDR3 protein is CASSLDQGWGEKLFF. For the CDR3, the DNA is TGCGCCAGCAGCTTGGATCAGGGCTGGGGTGAAAAACTGTTTTTT.

This sequence joins TRBV27 and TRBJ2-2, with TRBD2 matching over 13 bases. Trimming at V came to 5 bases and at J to 6 bases, leaving 6 bases not matched to a gene. The length of the CDR3 is 16 residues. CDR1 and CDR2 from the germline V gene are MNHEY and SMNVEV (reference sequence). The CDR3 sequence: CASSPRLAGGAGELFF. DNA for the CDR3: TGTGCCAGCAGTCCCAGACTAGCGGGAGGTGCCGGGGAGCTGTTTTTT.

The chain combines TRBV28 with TRBJ2-7; D may be TRBD1 (6 bases). There are 13 residues in the CDR3. Germline V CDR1 and CDR2: MDHEN, SYDVKM. V lost 5 bases to trimming and J lost 3 bases, with 11 bases between them. CDR3 sequence (DNA): TGTGCCAGCAGTGGGGGCTTGGGCTACGAGCAGTACTTC. This translates into CASSGGLGYEQYF.

This rearrangement joins TRBV6-5 to TRBJ1-6; 9 bases map to TRBD1. The CDR3 extends over 14 amino acids. V trimming: 6 bases; J trimming: 11 bases; junction bases outside the gene matches: 8. The germline gives CDR1 MNHEY, CDR2 SVGAGI. CDR3 protein: CASSLQGARTPLHF. Here the CDR3 DNA reads TGTGCCAGCAGCCTACAGGGGGCTAGGACACCCCTCCACTTT.

This chain links TRBV15 with TRBJ1-4, with 8 nucleotides matching TRBD1. Germline V gene data show CDR1 as LNHNV and CDR2 as YYDKDF (reference sequence). Trimming cost V 3 bases and J 6 bases; bases outside gene matches: 3. The CDR3 is 14 amino acids. CDR3: CATSRRQGYEKLFF. As DNA, the CDR3 is TGTGCCACCAGCAGGCGACAGGGGTATGAAAAACTGTTTTTT.

J is TRBJ1-1 and V is TRBV4-1, with D tentatively TRBD1 (5 bases). The CDR3 is 14 amino acids. Germline V gives CDR1 MGHRA, CDR2 YSYEKL. The V gene lost 4 bases and the J gene lost 0 bases, with 9 bases spanning the gap. In DNA, the CDR3 is TGCGCCAGCAGCCTGGACAACATGAACACTGAAGCTTTCTTT. Translated, it gives CASSLDNMNTEAFF.

Of note for this clone: The same CDR3 arises from other DNA sequences in this sample as well. V and J are TRBV5-1 and TRBJ2-5; unclear D gene. Trimming took 2 bases from V and 3 from J, leaving 5 bases between them. The germline V gene encodes CDR1 SGHRS and CDR2 YFSETQ. This CDR3 is built from 12 residues. The CDR3 coding sequence is TGCGCCAGCAGCTTAGTCGAAGAGACCCAGTACTTC. This gives the protein CASSLVEETQYF.

This chain uses TRBV27 with TRBJ2-1, with no clear D. The V gene's germline CDR1 is MNHEY and CDR2 SMNVEV (reference sequence). V lost 9 bases and J lost 2, with 17 bases in between. This CDR3 has 15 residues. CDR3 region: CASSLVIGAYNEQFF. The CDR3 nucleotides are TGTGCCAGTTCTCTAGTGATCGGCGCCTACAATGAGCAGTTCTTC.

V usage is TRBV7-3 and J usage is TRBJ2-7; 7 bases are shared with TRBD2. CDR3 length equals 14 residues. CDR1 and CDR2 from the germline V gene are SGHTA and FQGTGA. The trim removed 5 bases at V and 6 bases at J, leaving 10 bases unmatched. CDR3 region: CASSPLGGGFEQYF. DNA of the CDR3: TGTGCCAGCAGCCCGCTTGGGGGGGGGTTCGAGCAGTACTTC.

V gene TRBV4-1 combines with J gene TRBJ1-3; TRBD1 is a possible D gene (6 bases). Germline V gene sequence: CDR1 MGHRA, CDR2 YSYEKL. V was cut by 0 bases and J by 4 bases, with 10 bases left in between. This CDR3 has 15 residues. DNA for the CDR3: TGCGCCAGCAGCCAAGATAAGGGGGTAGGAAACACCATATATTTT. It codes for CASSQDKGVGNTIYF.

The V gene is TRBV13, the J gene TRBJ2-1; TRBD1 matches 7 bases. Trimming removed 3 bases from V and 9 bases from J; junction bases left unmatched: 5. Germline-derived CDR1 and CDR2 are PRHDT and FYEKMQ (reference sequence). The CDR3 runs to 13 residues. CDR3 loop: CASSFTGESEQFF. DNA for the CDR3: TGTGCCAGCAGCTTTACAGGGGAATCTGAGCAGTTCTTC.

The chain recombines TRBV6-5 with TRBJ1-2, with D uncertain. With 4 bases removed from V and 8 bases from J, the gap between germline ends came to 14 bases. Germline V gives CDR1 MNHEY, CDR2 SVGAGI. The CDR3 is 13 residues long. The CDR3, as DNA: TGTGCCAGCAGTTTCTACGCCCTGAGGGGCTACACCTTC. It codes for CASSFYALRGYTF.

This clone was counted between two and nine times. V usage is TRBV7-8 and J usage is TRBJ2-7; 9 nucleotides line up with TRBD2. Germline CDR1 SGHVS, CDR2 FQNEAQ. J was trimmed by 7 bases and V by 7 bases; bases with no gene match: 14. The CDR3 has 15 amino acids. The CDR3 is CASKGSSGIPHEQYF. Here the CDR3 DNA reads TGTGCCAGCAAAGGTTCTAGCGGGATCCCCCATGAGCAGTACTTC. The full variable domain, completed using reference TRBV7-8 and TRBJ2-7, is GAGVSQSPRYKVAKRGQDVALRCDPISGHVSLFWYQQALGQGPEFLTYFQNEAQLDKSGLPSDRFFAERPEGSVSTLKIQRTQQEDSAVYLCASKGSSGIPHEQYFGPGTRLTVT.

In its sample, this clone was seen once. This chain links TRBV7-6 with TRBJ2-7; the D gene could be TRBD1 or TRBD2 (6 bases each). V was cut by 1 base and J by 4 bases, with 14 bases left in between. The CDR3 runs to 15 residues. From germline, CDR1 is SGHVS and CDR2 FNYEAQ. CDR3 sequence (DNA): TGTGCCAGCAGCTTAGGGGGGGCAGGTGTATACGAGCAGTACTTC. It specifies CASSLGGAGVYEQYF.

The CDR3 loop reads CASSPGVNAYEQYF. CDR3 DNA sequence: TGTGCCAGCAGCCCAGGGGTTAACGCCTACGAGCAGTACTTC. V gene TRBV7-9 combines with J gene TRBJ2-7, with D perhaps matching TRBD1 (6 bases). From germline, CDR1 is SEHNR and CDR2 FQNEAQ (reference sequence). This CDR3 has 14 residues. Trimming cost V 5 bases and J 2 bases, with 13 bases left between them.

J is TRBJ1-4 and V is TRBV4-3; D uncertain. Germline values: CDR1 LGHNA, CDR2 YSLEER. The CDR3 extends over 14 amino acids. With 1 base removed from V and 11 bases from J, the gap between germline ends came to 14 bases. The CDR3 coding sequence is TGCGCCAGCAGCCAAGGGTCCGAGGAACGGAAACTGTTTTTT. This translates into CASSQGSEERKLFF.

The rearrangement links TRBV21-1 to TRBJ1-5; the D call in the table, TRBD1, was not verified against the DNA. TRBV21-1 is a documented pseudogene. The CDR3 covers 15 residues. CDR3: CASSKGDRGNQPQHF. As DNA, the CDR3 is TGTGCCAGCAGCAAAGGGGACAGGGGCAATCAGCCCCAGCATTTT.

The gene calls are TRBV19 and TRBJ2-7, with D possibly being TRBD2 (6 bases). This CDR3 is 13 amino acids long. Trimming pared 5 bases from V and 2 bases from J, leaving 10 bases between. Germline V lookup: CDR1 LNHDA, CDR2 SQIVND (reference sequence). The CDR3 loop reads CASSSGLTYEQYF. The CDR3 nucleotides are TGTGCCAGTAGTTCGGGACTCACCTACGAGCAGTACTTC.

The chain couples TRBV6-4 to TRBJ2-1, with a tentative D call TRBD2 (5 bases). There are 14 residues in the CDR3. The V gene lost 4 bases and the J gene lost 8 bases, with 15 bases spanning the gap. Germline assignment: CDR1 MRHNA and CDR2 SNTAGT. The CDR3 DNA reads TGTGCCAGCAGTGCTGCGGGTGGTACCGATGAGCAGTTCTTC. Protein: CASSAAGGTDEQFF.

This rearrangement joins TRBV7-8 to TRBJ2-1; D is possibly TRBD1 (6 bases). V lost 3 bases and J lost 4, with 7 bases in between. The CDR3 spans 13 residues. The germline V gene encodes CDR1 SGHVS and CDR2 FQNEAQ. The CDR3: CASSFGTYNEQFF. Written as DNA, the CDR3 is TGTGCCAGCAGCTTCGGGACATACAATGAGCAGTTCTTC.

The V and J genes are TRBV11-1 and TRBJ2-5; tentatively, D is TRBD1 (6 bases). The DNA matches TRBJ2-7 better at its end, which makes the J call doubtful. The CDR3 has 14 amino acids. Germline V CDR1 and CDR2: SGHAT, FQDESV (reference sequence). The CDR3 DNA is TGTGCCAGCAGCCCCAGGGGCAACTTCTACGAGCAGTACTTC. The encoded protein is CASSPRGNFYEQYF.

V gene TRBV11-2 combines with J gene TRBJ2-7; D not certain. This CDR3 spans 16 amino acids. Trimming left V 5 bases short and J 2 bases short, with 19 bases between. Germline values: CDR1 SGHAT, CDR2 FQNNGV. CDR3 sequence reads: CASSDLSGGRTYEQYF. CDR3 nucleotide sequence: TGTGCCAGCAGCGACCTGTCAGGCGGAAGAACCTACGAGCAGTACTTC. Drawing the rest from reference TRBV11-2 and TRBJ2-7, the complete variable domain is EAGVAQSPRYKIIEKRQSVAFWCNPISGHATLYWYQQILGQGPKLLIQFQNNGVVDDSQLPKDRFSAERLKGVDSTLKIQPAKLEDSAVYLCASSDLSGGRTYEQYFGPGTRLTVT.

The chain joins TRBV7-9 to TRBJ2-5; TRBD2 matches at 7 bases. Trimming removed 5 bases from V and 3 bases from J; junction bases left unmatched: 3. Germline V gene sequence: CDR1 SEHNR, CDR2 FQNEAQ (reference sequence). The CDR3 is made up of 13 amino acids. The CDR3 nucleotides read TGTGCCAGCAGCGCCACTAGCGAAGAGACCCAGTACTTC. This sequence encodes CASSATSEETQYF.

Only one count was recorded for this clone. This chain joins TRBV5-5 and TRBJ2-7; 10 positions match TRBD1. The CDR3 totals 14 residues. Per germline, CDR1 SGHKS and CDR2 YYEKEE (reference sequence). V gave up 3 bases and J gave up 3 bases; unmatched junction bases: 3. The CDR3, as DNA: TGTGCCAGCAGCTCCCGGGACAGGGGCTACGAGCAGTACTTC. The encoded protein is CASSSRDRGYEQYF.

V and J are TRBV13 and TRBJ2-7, with D possibly being TRBD1 (5 bases). Germline-derived CDR1 and CDR2 are PRHDT and FYEKMQ (reference sequence). V lost 0 bases and J 2 bases, leaving 8 bases between the germline ends. CDR3 length equals 14 residues. CDR3 amino acids: CASSLGYRTYEQYF. The CDR3 DNA follows: TGTGCCAGCAGCTTAGGTTACAGGACCTACGAGCAGTACTTC.

The chain has TRBV11-1 and TRBJ2-1, with TRBD2 matching over 8 bases. This CDR3 is built from 16 residues. Trimming cost V 1 base and J 1 base; bases outside gene matches: 3. CDR1 is SGHAT, CDR2 FQDESV, per germline (reference sequence). CDR3 in DNA: TGTGCCAGCAGCTTAGGAGTAGCGGGATCCTACAATGAGCAGTTCTTC. Encoded protein: CASSLGVAGSYNEQFF.

This clone was observed once. The rearrangement links TRBV10-2 to TRBJ1-5, with D possibly TRBD1 on 6 matching bases. V was pared by 3 bases and J by 3 bases, with 12 bases between. Germline V gives CDR1 WSHSY, CDR2 SAAADI. The CDR3 is made up of 15 amino acids. CDR3 coding DNA: TGCGCCAGCAGTGACTCAACAGGGTTCAATCAGCCCCAGCATTTT. Translated: CASSDSTGFNQPQHF.

The rearrangement joins TRBV7-9 to TRBJ2-5; D gene unclear. Trimming removed 5 bases at V and 5 bases at J, with 18 bases between. Germline CDR1 is SEHNR and CDR2 is FQNEAQ (reference sequence). This CDR3 comprises 15 residues. CDR3 DNA sequence: TGTGCCAGCAGCCCTCCGTATGTTGGGTTGGAGACCCAGTACTTC. It translates to CASSPPYVGLETQYF. The full variable domain, its missing parts supplied by reference TRBV7-9 and TRBJ2-5, is DTGVSQNPRHKITKRGQNVTFRCDPISEHNRLYWYRQTLGQGPEFLTYFQNEAQLEKSRLLSDRFSAERPKGSFSTLEIQRTEQGDSAMYLCASSPPYVGLETQYFGPGTRLLVL.

This chain uses TRBV29-1 with TRBJ2-7; 13 bases are shared with TRBD2. The junction had 5 bases not matched to a gene; V was cut back by 0 bases and J by 3 bases. The CDR3 covers 16 residues. Per the germline V gene, CDR1 is SQVTM and CDR2 is ANQGSEA. The CDR3 bases are TGCAGCGTTGAAGACCCTGGACTAGCGGGAGACTACGAGCAGTACTTC. Translation gives CSVEDPGLAGDYEQYF.

The chain recombines TRBV11-2 with TRBJ2-7; D possibly corresponds to TRBD2 (5 bases). With 5 bases removed from V and 5 bases from J, the gap between germline ends came to 13 bases. In germline, CDR1 is SGHAT, CDR2 FQNNGV. The CDR3 loop spans 13 amino acids. This chain's CDR3 is CASSSSGSDEQYF. CDR3 bases: TGTGCCAGCAGCAGCTCAGGTAGCGACGAGCAGTACTTC.